Below are 24 T cell receptor beta chains sequenced from a single sample in a study of a mutant IDH1 vaccine in newly diagnosed glioma. Antigens of these TCRs are unknown. Using immunoSEQ multiplex PCR, the repertoire was profiled, and TCRdb retains in-frame clones only, with some absent. This table holds tens of thousands of clones, 82% found once. Described time point: week 47, end of study. A single vaccine dose contained 300 ug of mutant IDH1 20-mer peptide, and topical imiquimod was used with it. Sequences were derived from PBMCs, sampled from a glioma patient whose treatment included an IDH1 peptide vaccine. The origin of the receptors is a man younger than 35 with glioma. Some clones in this sample may be carry-over from other donors' samples.

V and J are TRBV4-2 and TRBJ2-4; tentatively, D is TRBD1 or TRBD2 (5 bases each). With 1 base removed from V and 1 base from J, the gap between germline ends came to 8 bases. Germline V gene data show CDR1 as LGHNA and CDR2 as YNFKEQ. This CDR3 is built from 15 residues. DNA for the CDR3: TGTGCCAGCAGCCAAGGAGGGGCGGCCAAAAACATTCAGTACTTC. Translating gives CASSQGGAAKNIQYF.

This clone was detected only a few times. The V gene is TRBV30, the J gene TRBJ1-2, with TRBD1 matching 11 bases. V was pared by 0 bases and J by 8 bases, with 2 bases of the junction left unmatched. CDR1 GTSNPN and CDR2 SVGIG come from the germline V gene (reference sequence). The CDR3 loop spans 13 amino acids. The CDR3: CAWSVGTGGGYTF. CDR3 nucleotides: TGTGCCTGGAGTGTTGGGACAGGGGGAGGCTACACCTTC.

The chain joins TRBV7-3 to TRBJ2-2, with D perhaps TRBD2 (5 bases). The CDR3 sequence is 14 residues long. Germline CDR1 is SGHTA and CDR2 is FQGTGA. V gave up 6 bases and J gave up 0 bases, with 8 bases separating them. The CDR3 region has the DNA TGTGCCAGCAGACGGGATTCGAACACCGGGGAGCTGTTTTTT. Protein product: CASRRDSNTGELFF. Combining the CDR3 with reference TRBV7-3 and TRBJ2-2 gives the whole variable domain GAGVSQTPSNKVTEKGKYVELRCDPISGHTALYWYRQSLGQGPEFLIYFQGTGAADDSGLPNDRFFAVRPEGSVSTLKIQRTERGDSAVYLCASRRDSNTGELFFGEGSRLTVL.

This clone occurred a few times. The chain is built from TRBV6-7 and TRBJ1-5, with TRBD1 identical over 8 bases. TRBV6-7 is an ORF; its function is uncertain. The CDR3 runs 15 residues. V shed 5 bases, J shed 2 bases, and the junction held 5 bases outside the gene matches. CDR3 sequence (DNA): TGTGCCAGCAGTCGACAGGGGAGGTGCAATCAGCCCCAGCATTTT. Protein product: CASSRQGRCNQPQHF.

The rearrangement uses TRBV4-3 and TRBJ1-1, with D uncertain. The CDR3 covers 13 residues. Germline V gene sequence: CDR1 LGHNA, CDR2 YSLEER. Trimming left V 1 base short and J 10 bases short, with 13 bases between. The CDR3 DNA reads TGCGCCAGCAGCCAAGGGCAAGGTGCTGGAGCTTTCTTT. Residues: CASSQGQGAGAFF.

This clone was seen more than once but under ten times. This chain joins TRBV2 and TRBJ2-1, with D perhaps being TRBD1 or TRBD2 (5 bases each). V lost 2 bases to trimming and J lost 2 bases, with 13 bases between them. In germline, CDR1 is SNHLY, CDR2 FYNNEI. This CDR3 has 16 amino acids. The CDR3 DNA is TGTGCCAGCAGTGAATATGGGGGTAACGCCTACAATGAGCAGTTCTTC. The encoded protein is CASSEYGGNAYNEQFF.

V usage is TRBV5-1 and J usage is TRBJ2-3, with 8 bases identical to TRBD2. J lost 6 bases, V lost 5 bases, and 8 bases had no gene match. The CDR3 length is 14 residues. From germline, CDR1 is SGHRS and CDR2 YFSETQ. This CDR3 reads CASRFRGGIDTQYF. Written as DNA, the CDR3 is TGCGCCAGCAGGTTTCGGGGGGGAATTGATACGCAGTATTTT.

This chain links TRBV5-1 with TRBJ2-3, with D hard to call. The V gene lost 1 base and the J gene lost 6 bases, with 6 bases spanning the gap. The CDR3 is 12 amino acids. Looked up from germline, CDR1 is SGHRS and CDR2 is YFSETQ. This chain's CDR3 is CASSLFSDTQYF. In DNA, the CDR3 is TGCGCCAGCAGCTTGTTCTCCGATACGCAGTATTTT.

The gene calls are TRBV10-3 and TRBJ2-7; D is undetermined. Trimming left V 0 bases short and J 3 bases short, with 6 bases between. The CDR3 sequence is 13 residues long. Germline-derived CDR1 and CDR2 are ENHRY and SYGVKD. CDR3 loop: CAISESVVYEQYF. The CDR3 DNA reads TGTGCCATCAGTGAGTCGGTGGTCTACGAGCAGTACTTC.

This rearrangement joins TRBV13 to TRBJ1-1, with 7 bases that match TRBD1. J gave up 0 bases and V 5 bases, and 6 bases lay outside the gene matches. The CDR3 spans 15 residues. Germline V gene sequence: CDR1 PRHDT, CDR2 FYEKMQ (reference sequence). Here the CDR3 reads CASSNTGTVNTEAFF. The DNA of the CDR3 is TGTGCCAGCAGCAACACCGGGACAGTGAACACTGAAGCTTTCTTT.

The chain combines TRBV7-9 with TRBJ1-1; weak D call: TRBD1 (5 bases). The V gene's germline CDR1 is SEHNR and CDR2 FQNEAQ (reference sequence). Trimming pared 1 base from V and 3 bases from J, leaving 9 bases between. This CDR3 has 14 amino acids. The CDR3 sequence is CASSLVGGDTEAFF. DNA for the CDR3: TGTGCCAGCAGCTTAGTAGGAGGGGACACTGAAGCTTTCTTT.

The chain carries TRBV14 and TRBJ2-5; possible D gene TRBD2, 5 bases. Deletions cut 0 bases from V and 5 bases from J, with 13 bases between. Per the germline V gene, CDR1 is SGHDN and CDR2 is FVKESK. The CDR3 extends over 15 amino acids. As DNA, the CDR3 is TGTGCCAGCAGCCAAGACGAAGACTCGGGGGAGACCCAGTACTTC. It specifies CASSQDEDSGETQYF.

This chain joins TRBV28 and TRBJ1-3; D unclear. The CDR3 is 14 amino acids. Deletions cut 4 bases from V and 3 bases from J, with 10 bases between. Germline CDR1 is MDHEN and CDR2 is SYDVKM. The CDR3: CASSSTGDGNTIYF. As DNA, the CDR3 is TGTGCCAGCAGTTCCACGGGTGATGGAAACACCATATATTTT. Full variable domain (remainder filled in from reference TRBV28 and TRBJ1-3): DVKVTQSSRYLVKRTGEKVFLECVQDMDHENMFWYRQDPGLGLRLIYFSYDVKMKEKGDIPEGYSVSREKKERFSLILESASTNQTSMYLCASSSTGDGNTIYFGEGSWLTVV.

The chain carries TRBV5-1 and TRBJ1-2; 8 nucleotides agree with TRBD1. The CDR3 is 14 residues long. The J segment lost 8 bases and the V segment lost 0 bases, leaving 6 bases of the junction unmatched. CDR1 and CDR2 from the germline V gene are SGHRS and YFSETQ. The CDR3 DNA is TGCGCCAGCAGCTTGGCCGCAGGGGGCGACGGCTACACCTTC. Protein product: CASSLAAGGDGYTF.

This clone was seen once. The chain recombines TRBV7-2 with TRBJ1-1, with unresolved D. Trimming left V 2 bases short and J 4 bases short, with 5 bases between. The germline V gene has CDR1 SGHTA and CDR2 FQGNSA. This CDR3 has 12 amino acids. CDR3 protein: CASSLWGTEAFF. In DNA, the CDR3 is TGTGCCAGCAGCTTATGGGGCACTGAAGCTTTCTTT.

The J gene is TRBJ1-2, the V gene TRBV5-1, with D possibly matching TRBD1 (5 bases). Trimming removed 0 bases from V and 6 bases from J, with 6 bases in between. Germline values: CDR1 SGHRS, CDR2 YFSETQ. This CDR3 has 12 amino acids. The CDR3 loop is CASSLGQHGYTF. In DNA form, the CDR3 reads TGCGCCAGCAGCTTGGGACAGCATGGCTACACCTTC.

CDR3 residues: CASSSGGREEGVNYGYTF. CDR3 nucleotides: TGTGCCAGCAGCTCGGGTGGACGTGAAGAGGGGGTTAACTATGGCTACACCTTC. The chain uses TRBV7-9 and TRBJ1-2, with a possible D match to TRBD1 (6 bases). Germline lookup yields CDR1 SEHNR and CDR2 FQNEAQ (reference sequence). CDR3 length: 18 residues. V was cut by 4 bases and J by 1 base, with 22 bases left in between.

This sequence joins TRBV7-8 and TRBJ2-2, with D unclear. CDR3 length: 13 amino acids. Germline-derived CDR1 and CDR2 are SGHVS and FQNEAQ. V dropped 3 bases and J dropped 5 bases, with 7 bases sitting between them. This CDR3 is CASSLDRTGELFF. For the CDR3, the DNA is TGTGCCAGCAGCTTGGATCGTACCGGGGAGCTGTTTTTT.

The chain joins TRBV6-1 to TRBJ1-1, with TRBD1 as a possible D gene (5 bases). CDR3 length: 15 residues. CDR1 is MNHNS and CDR2 is SASEGT in the germline V gene. Deletions cut 6 bases from V and 1 base from J, with 15 bases between. The CDR3 sequence is CASSPLRVTNTEAFF. The CDR3 DNA reads as TGTGCCAGCAGCCCGCTCAGGGTAACGAACACTGAAGCTTTCTTT.

V usage is TRBV28 and J usage is TRBJ1-2; TRBD1 agrees at 7 bases. V dropped 1 base and J dropped 6; count of bases not matched to a gene: 8. This CDR3 is 15 amino acids long. The V gene's germline CDR1 is MDHEN and CDR2 SYDVKM. DNA of the CDR3: TGTGCCAGCAGTTTATTGCCAGGGGGTCGACATGGCTACACCTTC. Its protein product is CASSLLPGGRHGYTF.

The chain is built from TRBV4-3 and TRBJ2-7, with 8 nucleotides matching TRBD2. Losses at the gene ends were 5 bases for V and 0 bases for J; bases not matched to a gene: 6. The CDR3 has 15 amino acids. Germline-derived CDR1 and CDR2 are LGHNA and YSLEER. This chain's CDR3 is CASSLIAGSSYEQYF. The CDR3 coding sequence is TGCGCCAGCAGCTTGATAGCGGGGAGCTCCTACGAGCAGTACTTC.

The chain links TRBV2 to TRBJ1-4; possible D gene TRBD1, 5 bases. V lost 3 bases and J 7 bases, leaving 12 bases between the germline ends. Germline lookup yields CDR1 SNHLY and CDR2 FYNNEI. CDR3 size: 14 residues. CDR3: CASSDQGVREKLFF. The CDR3 DNA reads TGTGCCAGCAGTGACCAGGGTGTTCGTGAAAAACTGTTTTTT.

The chain recombines TRBV7-9 with TRBJ2-7; 9 nucleotides line up with TRBD2. The ends lost 3 bases at V and 1 base at J; junction bases unmatched: 7. Germline CDR1 and CDR2: SEHNR and FQNEAQ (reference sequence). This CDR3 contains 16 residues. CDR3 DNA sequence: TGTGCCAGCAGCTTTCGACTAGCGGCGGGATCCTACGAGCAGTACTTC. Translated: CASSFRLAAGSYEQYF.

This clone was counted between two and nine times. The V call is TRBV27, the J call TRBJ1-5; D is possibly TRBD1 (5 bases). This CDR3 has 15 residues. CDR1 MNHEY and CDR2 SMNVEV come from the germline V gene (reference sequence). V gave up 1 base and J gave up 3 bases, with 10 bases separating them. CDR3 in amino acids: CASSLYKGYNQPQHF. CDR3 sequence (DNA): TGTGCCAGCAGTTTATATAAGGGGTACAATCAGCCCCAGCATTTT.